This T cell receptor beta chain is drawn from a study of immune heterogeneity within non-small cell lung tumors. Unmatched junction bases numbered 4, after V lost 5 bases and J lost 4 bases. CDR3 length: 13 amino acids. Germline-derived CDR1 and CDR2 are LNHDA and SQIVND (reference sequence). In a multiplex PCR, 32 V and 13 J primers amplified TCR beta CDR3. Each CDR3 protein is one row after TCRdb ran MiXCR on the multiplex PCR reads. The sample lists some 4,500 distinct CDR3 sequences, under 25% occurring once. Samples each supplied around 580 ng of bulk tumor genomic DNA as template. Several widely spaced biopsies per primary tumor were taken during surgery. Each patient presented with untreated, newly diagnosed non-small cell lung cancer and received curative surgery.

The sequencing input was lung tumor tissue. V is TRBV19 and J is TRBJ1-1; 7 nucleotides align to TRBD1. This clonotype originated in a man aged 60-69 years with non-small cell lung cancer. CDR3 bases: TGTGCCAGTAGTCAGGGGGGAACCACTGAAGCTTTCTTT. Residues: CASSQGGTTEAFF.